The clone carrying this TCR beta chain was detected many times. Its antigen is not known. The data originate from a study of regulatory T cells in long-lasting Graves disease. Overall study findings and caveats: There was favoring of TRBV28, TRBJ1-2 and TRBJ2-5 in persistent disease.

As to time point: newly diagnosed GD, antithyroid drugs for less than 3 months. Making the TCR library involved RNA that had been extracted from PBMCs. J was trimmed by 3 bases and V by 6 bases; bases with no gene match: 13. CDR1 is MDHEN and CDR2 is SYDVKM in the germline V gene. The CDR3 loop spans 16 amino acids. CDR3-region Arm-PCR and iRepertoire HTBI primers produced the TCR beta libraries. As originally analysed: Across the samples, identification revealed approximately 66 TRBV and 13 to 15 TRBJ segments. TCRdb passed the multiplex PCR reads through MiXCR, listing each CDR3 protein once. These V and J calls derive from TCRdb rather than the authors' analysis. The table lists 400,000 to 500,000 distinct CDR3 sequences, 14% of them singletons, with over 15% in the top ten. The data also belong to a second study, concerning T cells in Graves' hyperthyroidism and ophthalmopathy. As that study records: A model using 13 V-J features told ophthalmopathy apart from stable hyperthyroidism.

This chain connects TRBV28 to TRBJ1-2, with 7 bases matching TRBD1. The sample here was peripheral blood mononuclear cells (PBMCs), taken at new diagnosis, from a patient treated with antithyroid drugs. The sequence was obtained from a woman aged 50 to 65 with Graves disease. This CDR3 reads CASSAGQVSTYYGYTF. The DNA of the CDR3 is TGTGCCAGCAGCGCAGGACAGGTCTCCACCTACTATGGCTACACCTTC.